This entry features one TCR beta chain sequence. What this receptor recognizes is not known. Per-base qualities were not stored, and no clone one base away is much larger. Donors were approximately 42 systemically healthy Caucasian individuals from Russia aged 6 to 90 years. Ten milliliters of peripheral blood were drawn from each donor into EDTA-treated Vacutainer tubes. Ficoll-Paque density-gradient centrifugation was used to isolate PBMCs, with at least 7 million obtained per sample. Total RNA was extracted from PBMCs with Trizol reagent, with at least 5.5 micrograms obtained per sample. For every donor, flow cytometry on a PBMC aliquot measured the percentage of naive CD45RAhigh/CD27high T cells. The data originate from a study of blood T cells in healthy people across ages (dated by TCRdb to the mid-2010s). Regarding the study in general: In model experiments, template switching captured about one uniquely barcoded TCR beta cDNA molecule for every two T cells. Age-related changes in TCR beta repertoire diversity were measured in the study by deep sequencing normalized with unique cDNA molecular identifiers. The study analyzed two additional independent replicas of 1 million unique cDNA reads from the same blood draw for two donors, one aged 18 to 29 and one aged 80 or older. The donors were divided into four age groups: young (average approximately 17 years), middle-aged (approximately 39), aged (about 60) and long-lived (82). Donors of different ages were randomly distributed across sequencing lanes to avoid experimental bias. What the study reported, not specific to this receptor: Because donor CMV infection status was unknown, age-related changes in expanded clonotypes were potentially confounded. Compared with the aged group, the long-lived group had more naive CD4+ T cells, fewer expanded clones and increased TCR diversity, a pattern suggesting age selection. Estimates of total diversity from one million sequenced T cells were regarded as lower bounds and underestimates. As age increased, observed TCR beta diversity per million T cells dropped in a roughly linear way, and a significant reduction was already evident by age about 40. Bulk unsorted PBMC profiling prevented conclusive comparison of naive and antigen-experienced compartments. A strong correlation was found between observed TCR beta diversity and the percentage of naive T cells measured by flow cytometry.

The library was made by 5' RACE. The instrument was an Illumina HiSeq 2500. A second PCR of about 6 to 11 cycles was run with a J-beta primer mix and a sample-barcoded 5' primer. A template-switch 5' adaptor carrying 12 random nucleotides introduced a unique molecular identifier onto each TCR beta cDNA molecule. Each sample yielded at least 3 million CDR3-containing paired-end reads. The Mint cDNA synthesis kit, primed by a TRBC-specific oligonucleotide, was used to synthesize first-strand cDNA from all RNA. After uracil-DNA glycosylase treatment, a first 18-cycle PCR used universal primers M1SS and BC2_uni_R on all cDNA. On the authors' methods: For normalization, 1 million high-quality reads were randomly selected from each sample, with every read carrying a distinct molecular identifier. Reads sharing molecular identifiers were discarded rather than binned into consensus sequences. MiTCR, set to a Q25 quality threshold and the strictest error-elimination algorithm, was used for CDR3 identification, clonotype clustering and error correction. A nonparametric unseen species model using Euler transformation provided a lower-bound estimate of total TCR beta diversity. Using fastp trimming at Q25 and MiXCR clonotype assembly, TCRdb reanalyzed the public sequencing data and kept in-frame beta chains. Rows matching on CDR3 protein sequence are summarized as one entry with the most common DNA and genes. Here the V and J calls rest on TCRdb's processing, not on the authors' analysis. Across this sample there are more than 1 million distinct CDR3 sequences, with 45% seen only once. The ten most abundant clones make up 15% to 20% of the sample.

The germline V gene (reference sequence) provides CDR1 LNHNV and CDR2 YYDKDF. There are 15 amino acids in the CDR3, from cysteine to phenylalanine inclusive. Only the CDR3 region is kept as DNA, spanning 45 bases read in frame from base 1. The sequenced material came from blood. The sequence was obtained from a woman aged 55-70 years in good health. The rearranged segments are TRBV15 and TRBJ2-7, with TRBD2 tentatively as D gene (5 bases match). The assigned J gene may be wrong: the sequence end matches TRBJ2-5 better. The CDR3 region has the sequence CATSRVEDVGETQYF. The bases are TGTGCCACCAGCAGAGTGGAGGATGTTGGAGAGACCCAGTACTTC.